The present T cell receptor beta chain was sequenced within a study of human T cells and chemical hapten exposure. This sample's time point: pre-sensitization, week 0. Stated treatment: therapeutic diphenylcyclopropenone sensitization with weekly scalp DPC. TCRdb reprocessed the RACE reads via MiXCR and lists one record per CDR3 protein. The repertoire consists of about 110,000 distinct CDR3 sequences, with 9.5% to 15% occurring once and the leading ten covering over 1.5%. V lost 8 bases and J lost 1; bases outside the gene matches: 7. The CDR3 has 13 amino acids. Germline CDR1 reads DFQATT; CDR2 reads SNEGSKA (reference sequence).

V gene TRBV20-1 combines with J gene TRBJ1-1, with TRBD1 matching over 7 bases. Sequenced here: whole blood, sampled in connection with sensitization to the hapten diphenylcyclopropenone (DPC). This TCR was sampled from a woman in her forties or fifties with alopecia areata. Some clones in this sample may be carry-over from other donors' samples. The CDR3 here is CSPQGGRNTEAFF. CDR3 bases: TGCAGTCCCCAGGGGGGGCGGAACACTGAAGCTTTCTTT.